Listed here is a single T cell receptor (beta chain). This sample is part of a study of shared clonotypes between healthy human individuals. CD4+ cells yielded CD45RA+ naive and CD45RA-negative memory subsets. CDR3 length equals 18 residues. Trimming took 4 bases from V and 6 from J, leaving 28 bases between them. Germline values: CDR1 SGHRS, CDR2 YFSETQ. In replicate PCRs of sorted subsets, 150 to 200 ng DNA, tens of thousands of T cell genomes, was used. The data were produced by immunoSEQ multiplex PCR, yet TCRdb's version contains in-frame clones alone and is incomplete. The data contain a few hundred thousand clones, 50% to 75% of them singletons.

The specimen was memory CD4+ T cells sorted from blood. Subset meaning: CD45RA-negative fraction. The chain carries TRBV5-1 and TRBJ1-2; maybe TRBD1 (5 bases). This TCR was recovered from a man under 40 in good health. CDR3 in DNA: TGCGCCAGCAGCCCGGGAGATGGGTCGGGGGTGGAAGTGGATGGCTACACCTTC. It is translated as CASSPGDGSGVEVDGYTF.